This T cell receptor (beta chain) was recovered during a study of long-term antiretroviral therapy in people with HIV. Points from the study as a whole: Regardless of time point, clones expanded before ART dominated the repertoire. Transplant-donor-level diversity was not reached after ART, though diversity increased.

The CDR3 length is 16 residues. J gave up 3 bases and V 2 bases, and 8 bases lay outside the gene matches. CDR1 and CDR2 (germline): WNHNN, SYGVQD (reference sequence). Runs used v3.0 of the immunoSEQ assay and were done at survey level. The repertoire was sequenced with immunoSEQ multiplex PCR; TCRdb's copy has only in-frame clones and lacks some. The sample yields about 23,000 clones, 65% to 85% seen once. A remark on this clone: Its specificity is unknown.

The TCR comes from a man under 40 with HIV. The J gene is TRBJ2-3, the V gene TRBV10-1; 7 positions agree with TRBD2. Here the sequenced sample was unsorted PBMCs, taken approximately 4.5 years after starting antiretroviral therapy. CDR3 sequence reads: CASSEMARGVTDTQYF. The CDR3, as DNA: TGCGCCAGCAGTGAGATGGCACGGGGGGTAACAGATACGCAGTATTTT.